Following are 8 T cell receptor beta chains from one sample sequenced in a study of cytomegalovirus exposure and HLA in healthy donors. PCR involved 60 Vbeta and 13 Jbeta primers. Some clones are missing from TCRdb's copy, which holds only in-frame ones; the method was immunoSEQ multiplex PCR. Here the sample spans approximately 100,000 clones, 74% being singletons. Sequenced material: PBMCs. All receptors derive from a human donor in good health.

Only a few counts were recorded for this clone. The gene calls are TRBV2 and TRBJ2-7; TRBD1 matches at 8 bases. Per the germline V gene, CDR1 is SNHLY and CDR2 is FYNNEI. V lost 4 bases, J lost 3 bases, and 5 bases stayed unmatched. This CDR3 comprises 14 residues. The CDR3 reads CASSAGGTGYEQYF. The CDR3 coding sequence is TGTGCCAGCAGTGCCGGCGGGACAGGCTACGAGCAGTACTTC.

This clone has more than one count but fewer than ten. The chain carries TRBV5-1 and TRBJ1-2; unclear D gene. The CDR3 sequence is 14 residues long. The germline V and J ends were trimmed by 4 bases and 1 base, with 11 bases remaining between them. The V gene's germline CDR1 is SGHRS and CDR2 YFSETQ. CDR3 bases: TGCGCCAGCAGCCCCGGTCCCCGTAACTATGGCTACACCTTC. It specifies CASSPGPRNYGYTF.

The rearrangement links TRBV25-1 to TRBJ1-2; D unresolved. Germline V lookup: CDR1 MGHDK, CDR2 SYGVNS. V was pared by 2 bases and J by 6 bases, with 16 bases between. The CDR3 has 15 residues. Here the CDR3 reads CASSEPQLSSDGYTF. DNA of the CDR3: TGTGCCAGCAGTGAACCCCAACTCTCGTCTGATGGCTACACCTTC.

The gene calls are TRBV6-1 and TRBJ2-2; D might be TRBD2 (5 bases). The CDR3 covers 15 residues. Germline V gene sequence: CDR1 MNHNS, CDR2 SASEGT. The ends were cut back, 6 bases at V and 7 bases at J, with 18 bases in the middle. DNA of the CDR3: TGTGCCAGCAGCGGCTTCGAGGGCAGCGTCGGGGAGCTGTTTTTT. Translation gives CASSGFEGSVGELFF.

The CDR3 region has the DNA TGCGCCAGCAGTGAGCTGCGGGACGAGCAGTACTTC. Translating it yields CASSELRDEQYF. The gene calls are TRBV10-1 and TRBJ2-7; a weak D match, TRBD2 (5 bases). Germline CDR1 and CDR2: WNHNN and SYGVQD (reference sequence). This CDR3 contains 12 residues. The germline V and J ends were trimmed by 2 bases and 5 bases, with 7 bases remaining between them.

The chain carries TRBV9 and TRBJ1-6; 7 bases fit TRBD1. V was clipped by 2 bases and J by 7 bases; unmatched bases: 3. Germline-derived CDR1 and CDR2 are SGDLS and YYNGEE. The CDR3 runs to 14 residues. The CDR3 coding sequence is TGTGCCAGCAGCGTCGGGACAGTCAATTCACCCCTCCACTTT. Translated, it gives CASSVGTVNSPLHF.

This chain connects TRBV6-5 to TRBJ2-5, with 9 bases lining up with TRBD1. The CDR3 spans 15 residues. The V gene's germline CDR1 is MNHEY and CDR2 SVGAGI. Unmatched junction bases numbered 3, after V lost 2 bases and J lost 2 bases. The CDR3 sequence is CASSYEGQGQETQYF. CDR3 nucleotide sequence: TGTGCCAGCAGTTACGAGGGACAGGGACAAGAGACCCAGTACTTC.

This clone came up a few times. CDR3 DNA: TGTGCCGCCTCAGACTTCGACGGGGGCAATCAGCCCCAGCATTTT. Encoded protein: CAASDFDGGNQPQHF. The chain joins TRBV19 to TRBJ1-5; D is unresolved. Germline CDR1 LNHDA, CDR2 SQIVND (reference sequence). The V end was cut by 11 bases, the J end by 2 bases, with 19 bases between. This CDR3 is 15 amino acids long.